This T cell receptor beta chain comes out of a study of cytomegalovirus exposure and HLA in healthy donors. Amplification used 60 Vbeta primers and 13 Jbeta primers. Assay used: immunoSEQ multiplex PCR; TCRdb lists only in-frame clones, some missing. The sample includes about 150,000 clones, over 70% of them seen just once. Trimming at V came to 9 bases and at J to 6 bases, leaving 14 bases not matched to a gene. Per the germline V gene, CDR1 is SNHLY and CDR2 is FYNNEI. This CDR3 region has 15 residues. This clone has more than one count but fewer than ten. Material: PBMCs. The sequence derives from a man between 25 and 39 years old in good health and CMV-seronegative. The chain links TRBV2 to TRBJ2-7, with 10 bases fitting TRBD1. The DNA for the CDR3 is TGTGCCAGAGATACCGGGACAGGGGATTCTGGCGAGCAGTACTTC. Translation: CARDTGTGDSGEQYF.